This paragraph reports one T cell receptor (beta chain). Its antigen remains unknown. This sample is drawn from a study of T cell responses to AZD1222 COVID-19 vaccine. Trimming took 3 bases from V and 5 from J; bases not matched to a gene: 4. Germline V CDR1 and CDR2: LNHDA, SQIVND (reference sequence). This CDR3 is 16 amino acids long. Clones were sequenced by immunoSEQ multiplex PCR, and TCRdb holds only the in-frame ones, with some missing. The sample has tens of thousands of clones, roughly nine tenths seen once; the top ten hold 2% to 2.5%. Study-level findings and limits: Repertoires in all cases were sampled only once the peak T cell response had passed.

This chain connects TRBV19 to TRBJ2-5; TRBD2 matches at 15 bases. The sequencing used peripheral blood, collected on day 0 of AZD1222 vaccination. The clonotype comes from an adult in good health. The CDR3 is CASSIGTSGGHETQYF. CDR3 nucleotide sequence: TGTGCCAGTAGTATCGGGACTAGCGGGGGGCATGAGACCCAGTACTTC.